This entry features one T cell receptor beta chain sequence. This entry is derived from a study of somatic mutations in cytotoxic T cells in rheumatoid arthritis. The CDR3 covers 11 residues. V lost 8 bases and J lost 14, with 16 bases in between. Germline V gene sequence: CDR1 MNHEY, CDR2 SMNVEV (reference sequence). TCRdb's table, derived via immunoSEQ multiplex PCR, lists solely in-frame clones and lacks some. This table holds fewer than 30,000 clones, under 75% found once. The receptor was isolated from a woman under 30 in good health. V usage is TRBV27 and J usage is TRBJ2-1; D is ambiguous. Sequenced input: CD8+ T cells sorted from blood. The CDR3 sequence: CASSFWGYEFF. The CDR3, as DNA: TGTGCCAGCTCGTTCTGGGGTTACGAGTTCTTC.